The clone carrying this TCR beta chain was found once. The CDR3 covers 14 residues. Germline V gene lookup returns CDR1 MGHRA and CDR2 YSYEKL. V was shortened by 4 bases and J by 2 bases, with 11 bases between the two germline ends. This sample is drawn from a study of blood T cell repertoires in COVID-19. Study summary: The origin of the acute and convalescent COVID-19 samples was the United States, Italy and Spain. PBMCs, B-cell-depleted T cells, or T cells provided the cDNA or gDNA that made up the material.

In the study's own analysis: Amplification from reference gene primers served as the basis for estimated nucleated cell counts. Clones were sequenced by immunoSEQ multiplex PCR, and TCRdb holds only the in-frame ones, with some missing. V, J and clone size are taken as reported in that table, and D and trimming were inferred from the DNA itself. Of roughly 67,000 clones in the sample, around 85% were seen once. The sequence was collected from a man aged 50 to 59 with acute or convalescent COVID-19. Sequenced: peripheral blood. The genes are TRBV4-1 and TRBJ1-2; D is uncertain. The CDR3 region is CASSRGAANYGYTF. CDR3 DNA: TGCGCCAGCAGCCGAGGAGCGGCCAACTATGGCTACACCTTC.